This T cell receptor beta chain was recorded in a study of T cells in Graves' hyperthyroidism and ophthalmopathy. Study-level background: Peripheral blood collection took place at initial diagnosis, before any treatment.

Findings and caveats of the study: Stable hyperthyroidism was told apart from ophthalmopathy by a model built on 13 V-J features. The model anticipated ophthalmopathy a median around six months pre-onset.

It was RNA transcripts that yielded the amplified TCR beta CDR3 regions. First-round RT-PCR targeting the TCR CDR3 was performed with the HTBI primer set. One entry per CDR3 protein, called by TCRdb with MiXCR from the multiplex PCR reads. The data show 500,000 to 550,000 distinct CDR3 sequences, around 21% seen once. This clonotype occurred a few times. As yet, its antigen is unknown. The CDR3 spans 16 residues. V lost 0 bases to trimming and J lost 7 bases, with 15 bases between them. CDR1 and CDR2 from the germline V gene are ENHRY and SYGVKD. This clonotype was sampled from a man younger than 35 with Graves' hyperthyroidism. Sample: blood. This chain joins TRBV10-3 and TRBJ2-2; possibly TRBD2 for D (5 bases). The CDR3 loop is CAISESEKGSLGELFF. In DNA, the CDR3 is TGTGCCATCAGTGAGTCGGAGAAAGGGAGCCTCGGGGAGCTGTTTTTT.